This T cell receptor beta chain was retrieved from a study of blood T cell repertoires in COVID-19. Study context: Samples taken during acute and convalescent COVID-19 were collected in the United States, Italy and Spain. T cells, B-cell-depleted T cells, or PBMCs supplied cDNA or gDNA.

The authors' processing: Estimation of nucleated cell counts was performed using reference gene primer amplification. Generated by immunoSEQ multiplex PCR, the TCRdb table keeps only in-frame clones and is missing some. The V and J calls and clone size are taken from that table; D and trimming were inferred from the DNA. There are some 140,000 clones in the sample; approximately 90% occur only once, and roughly 18% lies in the top ten. CDR3 size: 15 residues. Germline V gives CDR1 LGHNA, CDR2 YNFKEQ. The V gene end was trimmed by 4 bases and the J gene end by 8 bases; junction bases not matched to a gene: 11.

This chain uses TRBV4-2 with TRBJ1-3, with TRBD1 matching 7 bases. The source of this sequence is a man between 45 and 60 years old with active or convalescent COVID-19. The sample was peripheral blood. The CDR3 region is CASSPQQGTFDTIYF. In DNA form, the CDR3 reads TGTGCCAGCAGCCCCCAACAGGGGACATTCGACACCATATATTTT.